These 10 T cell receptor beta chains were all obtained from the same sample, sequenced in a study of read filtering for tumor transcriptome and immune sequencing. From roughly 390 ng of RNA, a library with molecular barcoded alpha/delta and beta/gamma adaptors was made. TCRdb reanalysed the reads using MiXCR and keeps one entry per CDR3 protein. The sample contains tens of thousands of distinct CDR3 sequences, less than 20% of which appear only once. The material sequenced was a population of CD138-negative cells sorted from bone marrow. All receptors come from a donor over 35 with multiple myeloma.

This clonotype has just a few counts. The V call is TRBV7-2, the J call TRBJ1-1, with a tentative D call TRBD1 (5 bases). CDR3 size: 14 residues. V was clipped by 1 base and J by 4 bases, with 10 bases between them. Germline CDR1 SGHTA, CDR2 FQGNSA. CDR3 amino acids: CASSLGGWSTEAFF. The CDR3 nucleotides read TGTGCCAGCAGCTTAGGGGGGTGGAGCACTGAAGCTTTCTTT.

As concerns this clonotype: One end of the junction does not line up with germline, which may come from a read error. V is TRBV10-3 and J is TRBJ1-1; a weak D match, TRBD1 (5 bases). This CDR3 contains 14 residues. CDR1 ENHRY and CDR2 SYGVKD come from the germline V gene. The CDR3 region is CAISGRAGCTEAFF. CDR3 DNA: TGTGCCATCAGTGGTAGGGCAGGGTGCACTGAGGCTTTCTTT.

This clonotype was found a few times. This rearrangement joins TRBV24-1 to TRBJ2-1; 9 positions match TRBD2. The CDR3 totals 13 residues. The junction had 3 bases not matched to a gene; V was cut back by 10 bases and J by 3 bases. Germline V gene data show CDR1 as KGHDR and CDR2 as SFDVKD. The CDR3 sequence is CATMTSGYNEQFF. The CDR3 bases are TGTGCCACTATGACTAGCGGCTACAATGAGCAGTTCTTC.

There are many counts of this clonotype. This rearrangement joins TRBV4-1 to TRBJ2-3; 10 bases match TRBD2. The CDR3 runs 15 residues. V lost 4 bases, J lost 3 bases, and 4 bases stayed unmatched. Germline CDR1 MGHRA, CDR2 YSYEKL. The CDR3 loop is CASSLAGGTTDTQYF. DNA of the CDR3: TGCGCCAGCAGCCTAGCGGGAGGAACAACAGATACGCAGTATTTT.

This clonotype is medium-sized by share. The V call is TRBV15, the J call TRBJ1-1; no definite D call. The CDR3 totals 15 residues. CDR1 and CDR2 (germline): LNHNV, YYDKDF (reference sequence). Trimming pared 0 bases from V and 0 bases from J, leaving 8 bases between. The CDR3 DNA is TGTGCCACCAGCAGAGATCTGAAGATGAACACTGAAGCTTTCTTT. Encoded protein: CATSRDLKMNTEAFF.

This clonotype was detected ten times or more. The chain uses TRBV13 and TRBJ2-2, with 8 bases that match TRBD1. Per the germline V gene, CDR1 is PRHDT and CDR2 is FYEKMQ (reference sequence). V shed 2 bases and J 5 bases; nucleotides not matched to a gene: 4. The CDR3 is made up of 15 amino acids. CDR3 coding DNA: TGTGCCAGCAGCTTACAGGGGGCGGTTACCGGGGAGCTGTTTTTT. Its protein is CASSLQGAVTGELFF.

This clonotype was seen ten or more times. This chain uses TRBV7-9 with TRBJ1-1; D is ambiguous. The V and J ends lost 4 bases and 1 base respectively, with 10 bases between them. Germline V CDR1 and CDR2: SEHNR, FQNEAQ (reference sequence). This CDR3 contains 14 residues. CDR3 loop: CASSSPLRNTEAFF. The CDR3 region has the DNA TGTGCCAGCAGCTCCCCCCTTCGGAACACTGAAGCTTTCTTT.

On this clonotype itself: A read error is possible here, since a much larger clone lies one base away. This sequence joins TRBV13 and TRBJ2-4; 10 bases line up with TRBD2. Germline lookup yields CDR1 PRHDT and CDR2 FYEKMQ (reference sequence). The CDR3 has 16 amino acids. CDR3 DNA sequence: TGTGCCAGCAGCGTCACTAGCGGGGAAGCCGAAAACATTCAGTACTTC. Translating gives CASSVTSGEAENIQYF. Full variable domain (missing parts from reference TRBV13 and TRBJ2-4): AAGVIQSPRHLIKEKRETATLKCYPIPRHDTVYWYQQGPGQDPQFLISFYEKMQSDKGSIPDRFSAQQFSDYHSELNMSSLELGDSALYFCASSVTSGEAENIQYFGAGTRLSVL.

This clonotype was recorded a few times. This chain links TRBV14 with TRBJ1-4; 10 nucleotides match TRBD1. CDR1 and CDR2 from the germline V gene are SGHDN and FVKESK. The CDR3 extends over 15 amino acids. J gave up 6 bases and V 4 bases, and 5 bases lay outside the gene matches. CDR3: CASSRDRGRHEKLFF. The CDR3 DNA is TGTGCCAGCAGCCGAGACAGGGGGCGGCATGAAAAACTGTTTTTT. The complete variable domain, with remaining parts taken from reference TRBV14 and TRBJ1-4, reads EAGVTQFPSHSVIEKGQTVTLRCDPISGHDNLYWYRRVMGKEIKFLLHFVKESKQDESGMPNNRFLAERTGGTYSTLKVQPAELEDSGVYFCASSRDRGRHEKLFFGSGTQLSVL.

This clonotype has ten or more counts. The CDR3 DNA reads TGTGCCAGCACCTATCGCCGGGACAGGAGCAATGAGCAGTTCTTC. It specifies CASTYRRDRSNEQFF. This rearrangement joins TRBV7-8 to TRBJ2-1, with 8 nucleotides matching TRBD1. Germline V gene data show CDR1 as SGHVS and CDR2 as FQNEAQ. Trimming cost V 7 bases and J 6 bases; bases outside gene matches: 11. The CDR3 sequence is 15 residues long.